This entry concerns a single T cell receptor beta chain. Its antigen is still unknown. Base qualities were left out, and no much larger clone turns up one base away. This sample is part of a study of response to subunit inactivated influenza vaccine (dated by TCRdb to between 2018 and 2020). Notes on the research overall: The study used deep quantitative T cell receptor repertoire profiling to track responses to a trivalent subunit inactivated influenza vaccine. Beyond this particular receptor, the publication reports: The authors suggested that each seasonal influenza vaccination may recruit only a limited number of new T cells.

The library was produced with RT-PCR. Sequencing was carried out with an Illumina HiSeq 2500. The raw public data were reprocessed by TCRdb itself: fastp quality trimming at Q25, MiXCR clonotype calling, in-frame beta chains only. Rows are unified per CDR3 protein, each entry keeping the most common DNA and genes. This sample holds over 400,000 distinct CDR3 sequences; 10% to 15% were observed only once. The top ten clonotypes cover under 15% of the sample. Explained via the paper, the time point label denotes: approximately 47 days after influenza vaccine administration. Spanning cysteine to phenylalanine, the CDR3 consists of 14 amino acids. The retained sequence is limited to the CDR3, 42 bases, with the frame set at the first base. The germline V gene encodes CDR1 SGDLS and CDR2 YYNGEE. V was cut back by 2 bases and J by 6 bases, leaving a gap of 15 bases between them.

Material: PBMCs from blood, obtained about 40 days after vaccination. This clonotype was obtained from a middle-aged man who received an inactivated influenza vaccine. Donor details come from another sample of the same person, matched by shared clones. The chain uses TRBV9 and TRBJ2-7; the D gene is perhaps TRBD2, from 6 matching bases. CDR3 protein: CASSVRDLRGEQYF. The DNA sequence is given as TGTGCCAGCAGCGTCAGGGACTTGAGGGGCGAGCAGTACTTC.